This T cell receptor beta chain appears in the sequencing data of a study of cytomegalovirus exposure and HLA in healthy donors. The overall study: Unique TCRs numbering around 85 million, obtained from HLA-typed donors, made up an early data release. Notes on the study in general: HLA-A and HLA-B allele assignments for most subjects were reportedly predicted accurately using TCR beta sequences. An analysis that was carried out later associated 15,000 to 20,000 TCR beta sequences with HLA alleles at 0.05 false discovery rate. Indistinguishable V segments such as TRBV6-2 and TRBV6-3 were excluded.

PCR employed 60 Vbeta and 13 Jbeta primers. The method was immunoSEQ multiplex PCR; TCRdb's version includes in-frame clones alone and lacks a portion of them. The sample spans 200,000 to 250,000 clones; the ten largest clones claim roughly 0.98%. Points on this clone: The antigen is undetermined.

V lost 3 bases to trimming and J lost 9 bases, with 12 bases between them. Germline V gives CDR1 LNHDA, CDR2 SQIVND (reference sequence). This CDR3 is built from 13 residues. The specimen was PBMCs. This chain connects TRBV19 to TRBJ2-1; D is unresolved. The clonotype comes from a woman in her twenties or thirties in good health and CMV-seropositive. The CDR3 reads CASSMELSTEQFF. CDR3 DNA sequence: TGTGCCAGTAGTATGGAGTTGTCTACTGAGCAGTTCTTC.